This paragraph reports one T cell receptor beta chain. As processed by the authors: Reference gene primer amplification gave estimated nucleated cell counts. Produced via immunoSEQ multiplex PCR; TCRdb's table is partial and in-frame only. V and J calls and clone size come straight from that table; D and trimming were deduced from the DNA. The table lists approximately 24,000 clones, 80% to 95% of them singletons. The CDR3 totals 16 residues. Germline-derived CDR1 and CDR2 are SGHTA and FQGNSA. V lost 5 bases, J lost 4 bases, and 7 bases stayed unmatched. This sample stems from a study of blood T cell repertoires in COVID-19. Across the study: COVID-19 samples collected from the United States, Italy and Spain covered acute and convalescent phases. From T cells, B-cell-depleted T cells, or PBMCs came the material, which was cDNA or gDNA.

The chain has TRBV7-2 and TRBJ2-5; TRBD2 agrees at 13 bases. Sample: peripheral blood. This receptor was identified in a human donor in a cohort sampled during active COVID-19. The DNA for the CDR3 is TGTGCCAGCAGCCCGCAAACTAGCGGGGGGGCAGAGACCCAGTACTTC. Translated, it gives CASSPQTSGGAETQYF.